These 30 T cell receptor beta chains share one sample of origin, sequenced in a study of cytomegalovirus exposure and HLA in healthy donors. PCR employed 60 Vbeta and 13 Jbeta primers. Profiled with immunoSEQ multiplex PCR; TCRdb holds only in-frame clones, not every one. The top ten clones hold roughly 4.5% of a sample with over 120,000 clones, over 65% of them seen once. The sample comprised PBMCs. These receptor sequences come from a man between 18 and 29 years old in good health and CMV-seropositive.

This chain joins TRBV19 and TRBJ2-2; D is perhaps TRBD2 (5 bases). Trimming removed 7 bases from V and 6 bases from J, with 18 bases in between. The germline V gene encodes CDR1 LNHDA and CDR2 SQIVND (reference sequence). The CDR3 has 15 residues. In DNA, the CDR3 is TGTGCCAGTACTAGCAGTCTAAGGCAGGCCGGGGAGCTGTTTTTT. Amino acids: CASTSSLRQAGELFF.

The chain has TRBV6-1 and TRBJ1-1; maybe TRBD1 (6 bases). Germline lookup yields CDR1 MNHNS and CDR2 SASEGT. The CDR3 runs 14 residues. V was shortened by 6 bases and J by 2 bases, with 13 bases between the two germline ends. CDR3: CASSLDRSNTEAFF. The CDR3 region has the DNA TGTGCCAGCAGCCTTGACAGGAGTAACACTGAAGCTTTCTTT.

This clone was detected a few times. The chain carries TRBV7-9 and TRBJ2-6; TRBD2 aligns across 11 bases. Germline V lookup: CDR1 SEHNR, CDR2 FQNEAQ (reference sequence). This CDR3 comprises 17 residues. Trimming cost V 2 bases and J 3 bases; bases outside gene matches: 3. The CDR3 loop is CASSLLAGGFGANVLTF. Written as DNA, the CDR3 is TGTGCCAGCAGCTTACTAGCGGGAGGATTTGGGGCCAACGTCCTGACTTTC.

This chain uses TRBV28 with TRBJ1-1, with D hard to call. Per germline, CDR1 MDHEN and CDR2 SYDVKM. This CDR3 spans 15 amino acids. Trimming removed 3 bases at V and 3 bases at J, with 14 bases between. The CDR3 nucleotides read TGTGCCAGCAGTTTGAGGATCAGACGAGACACTGAAGCTTTCTTT. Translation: CASSLRIRRDTEAFF. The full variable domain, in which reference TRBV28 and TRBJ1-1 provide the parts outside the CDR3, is DVKVTQSSRYLVKRTGEKVFLECVQDMDHENMFWYRQDPGLGLRLIYFSYDVKMKEKGDIPEGYSVSREKKERFSLILESASTNQTSMYLCASSLRIRRDTEAFFGQGTRLTVV.

The DNA of the CDR3 is TGCGCCAGCAGCTGGGGGCCAAGCACTGAAGCTTTCTTT. This sequence encodes CASSWGPSTEAFF. The chain couples TRBV5-1 to TRBJ1-1, with D possibly matching TRBD1 (6 bases). The V end was cut by 3 bases, the J end by 4 bases, with 10 bases between. Looked up from germline, CDR1 is SGHRS and CDR2 is YFSETQ. The CDR3 loop spans 13 amino acids. Full variable domain (remainder filled in from reference TRBV5-1 and TRBJ1-1): KAGVTQTPRYLIKTRGQQVTLSCSPISGHRSVSWYQQTPGQGLQFLFEYFSETQRNKGNFPGRFSGRQFSNSRSEMNVSTLELGDSALYLCASSWGPSTEAFFGQGTRLTVV.

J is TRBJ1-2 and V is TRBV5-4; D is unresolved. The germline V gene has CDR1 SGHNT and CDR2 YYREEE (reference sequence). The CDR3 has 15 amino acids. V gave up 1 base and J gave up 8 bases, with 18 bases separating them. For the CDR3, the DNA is TGTGCCAGCAGCTTGCCCCCCGTAAGTGAGCGGGGCTACACCTTC. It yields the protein CASSLPPVSERGYTF.

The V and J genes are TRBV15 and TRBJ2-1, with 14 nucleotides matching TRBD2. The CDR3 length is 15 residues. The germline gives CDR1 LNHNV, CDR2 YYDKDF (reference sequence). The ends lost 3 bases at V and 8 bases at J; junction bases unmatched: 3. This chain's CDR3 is CATSSGTSGGYEQFF. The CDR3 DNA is TGTGCCACCAGCAGCGGGACTAGCGGGGGCTATGAGCAGTTCTTC. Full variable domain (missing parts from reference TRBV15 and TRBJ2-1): DAMVIQNPRYQVTQFGKPVTLSCSQTLNHNVMYWYQQKSSQAPKLLFHYYDKDFNNEADTPDNFQSRRPNTSFCFLDIRSPGLGDTAMYLCATSSGTSGGYEQFFGPGTRLTVL.

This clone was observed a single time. CDR3 residues: CASSHIGTGSPGELFF. DNA of the CDR3: TGCGCCAGCAGCCATATAGGGACAGGGAGTCCCGGGGAGCTGTTTTTT. This sequence joins TRBV4-1 and TRBJ2-2, with 9 bases matching TRBD1. Germline CDR1 MGHRA, CDR2 YSYEKL. This CDR3 comprises 16 residues. V lost 3 bases and J lost 6; bases outside the gene matches: 8.

CDR3 sequence (DNA): TGTGCCAGCAGGGGCGGGGGCGGAAAACTGTTTTTT. It encodes CASRGGGGKLFF. J is TRBJ1-4 and V is TRBV28; D perhaps matches TRBD1 (6 bases). In germline, CDR1 is MDHEN, CDR2 SYDVKM. The CDR3 totals 12 residues. The V and J ends lost 6 bases and 10 bases respectively, with 12 bases between them.

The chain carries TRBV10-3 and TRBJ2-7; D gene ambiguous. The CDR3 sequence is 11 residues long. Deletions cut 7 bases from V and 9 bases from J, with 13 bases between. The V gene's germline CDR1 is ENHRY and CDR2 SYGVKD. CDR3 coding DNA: TGTGCCATCACGGCAGGTACGATGCAGTACTTC. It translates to CAITAGTMQYF.

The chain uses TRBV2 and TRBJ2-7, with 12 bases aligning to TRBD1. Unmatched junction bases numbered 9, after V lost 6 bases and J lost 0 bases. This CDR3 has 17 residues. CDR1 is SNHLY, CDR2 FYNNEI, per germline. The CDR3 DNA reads TGTGCCAGCAGGGGGGGACAGGGGGCGTCTTCCTCCTACGAGCAGTACTTC. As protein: CASRGGQGASSSYEQYF.

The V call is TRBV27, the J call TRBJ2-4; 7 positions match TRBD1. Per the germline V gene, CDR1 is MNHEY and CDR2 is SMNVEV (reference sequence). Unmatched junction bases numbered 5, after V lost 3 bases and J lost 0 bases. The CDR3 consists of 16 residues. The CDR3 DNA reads TGTGCCAGCAGTTTCCAGGGGGTCGGAGCCAAAAACATTCAGTACTTC. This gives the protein CASSFQGVGAKNIQYF.

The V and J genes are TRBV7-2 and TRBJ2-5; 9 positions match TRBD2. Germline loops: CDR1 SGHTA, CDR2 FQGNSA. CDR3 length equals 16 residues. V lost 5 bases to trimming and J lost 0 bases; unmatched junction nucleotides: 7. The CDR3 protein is CASSHTSGQYQETQYF. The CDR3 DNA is TGTGCCAGCAGCCACACTAGCGGGCAATACCAAGAGACCCAGTACTTC.

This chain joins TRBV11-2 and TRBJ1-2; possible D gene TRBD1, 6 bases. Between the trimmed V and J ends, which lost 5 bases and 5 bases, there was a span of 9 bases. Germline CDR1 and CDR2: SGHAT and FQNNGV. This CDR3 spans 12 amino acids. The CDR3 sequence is CASSPTGYGYTF. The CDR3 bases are TGTGCCAGCAGCCCGACAGGATATGGCTACACCTTC.

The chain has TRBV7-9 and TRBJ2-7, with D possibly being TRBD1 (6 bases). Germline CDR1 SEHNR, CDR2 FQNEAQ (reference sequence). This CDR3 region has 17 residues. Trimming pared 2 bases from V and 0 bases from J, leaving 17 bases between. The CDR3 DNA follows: TGTGCCAGCAGCTTATCTATCGAGACCAGGGGCTCCTACGAGCAGTACTTC. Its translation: CASSLSIETRGSYEQYF.

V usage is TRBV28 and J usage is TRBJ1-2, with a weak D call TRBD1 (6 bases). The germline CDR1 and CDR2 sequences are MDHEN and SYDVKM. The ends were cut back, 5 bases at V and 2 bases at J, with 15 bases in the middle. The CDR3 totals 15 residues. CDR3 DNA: TGTGCCAGCAGTCCCCCCCGGGGGGCGAACTATGGCTACACCTTC. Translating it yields CASSPPRGANYGYTF.

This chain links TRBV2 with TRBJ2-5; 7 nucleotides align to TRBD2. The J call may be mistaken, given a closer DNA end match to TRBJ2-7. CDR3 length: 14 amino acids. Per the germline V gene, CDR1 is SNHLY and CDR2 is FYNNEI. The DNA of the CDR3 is TGTGCCAGCAGTTTCCCGGGAGGACGCCACGAGCAGTACTTC. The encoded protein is CASSFPGGRHEQYF.

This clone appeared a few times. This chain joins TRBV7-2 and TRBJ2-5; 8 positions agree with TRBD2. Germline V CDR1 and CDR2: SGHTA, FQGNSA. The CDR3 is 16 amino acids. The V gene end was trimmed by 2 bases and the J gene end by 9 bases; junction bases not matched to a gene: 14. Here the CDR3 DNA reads TGTGCCAGCAGCTTAAGTCTTGCTCGGGGGGGAAGGCCCCAGTACTTC. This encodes CASSLSLARGGRPQYF.

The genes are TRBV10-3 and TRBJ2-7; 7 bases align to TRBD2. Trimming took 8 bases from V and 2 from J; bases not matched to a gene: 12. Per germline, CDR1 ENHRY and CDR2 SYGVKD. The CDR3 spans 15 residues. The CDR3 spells CAIGDYDSGAYEQYF. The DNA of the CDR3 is TGTGCCATCGGCGATTACGACAGCGGGGCCTACGAGCAGTACTTC.

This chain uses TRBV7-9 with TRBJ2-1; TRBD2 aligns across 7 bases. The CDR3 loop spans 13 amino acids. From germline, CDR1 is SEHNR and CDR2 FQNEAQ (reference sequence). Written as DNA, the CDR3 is TGTGGCACCCCAGCGGGAACTTACAATGAGCAGTTCTTC. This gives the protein CGTPAGTYNEQFF.

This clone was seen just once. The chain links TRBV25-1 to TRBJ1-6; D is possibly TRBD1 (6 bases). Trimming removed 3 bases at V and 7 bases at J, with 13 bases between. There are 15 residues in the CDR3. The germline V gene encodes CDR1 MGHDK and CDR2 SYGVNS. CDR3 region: CASSDPGTRNSPLHF. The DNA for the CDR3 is TGTGCCAGCAGTGACCCGGGGACAAGAAATTCACCCCTCCACTTT.

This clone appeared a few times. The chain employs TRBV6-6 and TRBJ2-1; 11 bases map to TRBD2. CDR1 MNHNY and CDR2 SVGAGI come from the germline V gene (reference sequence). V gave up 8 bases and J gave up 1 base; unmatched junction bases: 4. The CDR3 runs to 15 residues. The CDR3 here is CASEGLADSYNEQFF. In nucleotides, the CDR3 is TGTGCCAGCGAGGGACTAGCGGATTCCTACAATGAGCAGTTCTTC.

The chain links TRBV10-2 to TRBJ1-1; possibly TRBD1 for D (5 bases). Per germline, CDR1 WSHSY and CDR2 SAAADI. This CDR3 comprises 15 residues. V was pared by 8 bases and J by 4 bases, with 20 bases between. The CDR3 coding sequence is TGCGCCAGCCTAGAGAGGAGGCCGGGGGGCACTGAAGCTTTCTTT. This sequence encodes CASLERRPGGTEAFF.

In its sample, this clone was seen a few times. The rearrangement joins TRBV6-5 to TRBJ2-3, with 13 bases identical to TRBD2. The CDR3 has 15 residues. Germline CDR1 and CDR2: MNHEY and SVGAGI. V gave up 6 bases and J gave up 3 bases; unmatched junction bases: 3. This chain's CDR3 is CASRALAGGTDTQYF. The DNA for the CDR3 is TGTGCCAGCAGAGCACTAGCGGGGGGGACAGATACGCAGTATTTT.

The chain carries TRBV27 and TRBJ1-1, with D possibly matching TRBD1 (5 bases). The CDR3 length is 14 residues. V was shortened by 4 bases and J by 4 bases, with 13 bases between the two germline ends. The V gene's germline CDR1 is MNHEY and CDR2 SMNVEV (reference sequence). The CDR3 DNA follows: TGTGCCAGCAGTTCATTAGGGGTGGGCACTGAAGCTTTCTTT. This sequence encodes CASSSLGVGTEAFF.

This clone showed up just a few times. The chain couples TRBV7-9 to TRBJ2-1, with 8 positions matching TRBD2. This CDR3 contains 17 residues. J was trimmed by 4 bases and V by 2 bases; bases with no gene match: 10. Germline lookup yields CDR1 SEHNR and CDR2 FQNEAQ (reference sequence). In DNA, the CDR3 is TGTGCCAGCAGCTTAACCACCACTAGCGGCCAATACAATGAGCAGTTCTTC. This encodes CASSLTTTSGQYNEQFF.

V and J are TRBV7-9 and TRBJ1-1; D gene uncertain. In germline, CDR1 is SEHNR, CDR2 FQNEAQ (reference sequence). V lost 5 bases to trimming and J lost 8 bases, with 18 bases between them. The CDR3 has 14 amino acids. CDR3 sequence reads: CASSPPTSRPEAFF. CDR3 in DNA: TGTGCCAGCAGCCCACCCACGAGCAGGCCAGAAGCTTTCTTT.

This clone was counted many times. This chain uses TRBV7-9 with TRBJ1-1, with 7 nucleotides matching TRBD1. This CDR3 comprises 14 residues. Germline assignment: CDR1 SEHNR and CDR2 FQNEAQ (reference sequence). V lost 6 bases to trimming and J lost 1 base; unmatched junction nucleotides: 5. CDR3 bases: TGTGCCAGCAGGGATACAGGGGCGAACACTGAAGCTTTCTTT. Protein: CASRDTGANTEAFF.

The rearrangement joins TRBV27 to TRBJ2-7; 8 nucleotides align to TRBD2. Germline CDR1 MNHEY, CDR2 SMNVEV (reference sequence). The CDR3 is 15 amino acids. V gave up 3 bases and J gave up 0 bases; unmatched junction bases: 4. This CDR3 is CASSFAGGSSYEQYF. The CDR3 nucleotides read TGTGCCAGCAGTTTCGCGGGGGGTTCCTCCTACGAGCAGTACTTC.

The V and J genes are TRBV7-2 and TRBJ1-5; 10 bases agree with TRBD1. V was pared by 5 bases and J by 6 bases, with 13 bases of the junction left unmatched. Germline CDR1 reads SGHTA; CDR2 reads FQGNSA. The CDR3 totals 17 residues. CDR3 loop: CASSPLQTGGLVQPQHF. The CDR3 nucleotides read TGTGCCAGCAGCCCCCTGCAGACAGGGGGCTTGGTTCAGCCCCAGCATTTT.